This passage covers 10 T cell receptor beta chains from one sample sequenced in a study of patients and donors after allogeneic stem cell transplantation (dated by TCRdb to the early 2020s). Library preparation was by RT-PCR. Instrument on record: NextSeq 550. In-frame beta chains were kept once TCRdb had trimmed the public reads at Q25 with fastp and called clones with MiXCR. Rows matching on CDR3 protein sequence are summarized as one entry with the most common DNA and genes. The sample has about a million distinct CDR3 sequences on record, over 15% of them singletons. The ten largest clones add up to approximately 5.9% of the sample. The sequencing sample was made of blood, either unsorted or a sorted T cell fraction (not recorded which). These receptors were taken from a human donor who was either an allogeneic HSCT recipient or a stem cell or donor lymphocyte infusion donor (not recorded which). It is not recorded whose cells these are; they may come from a transplant donor.

The rearrangement links TRBV14 to TRBJ2-3; D gene unclear. Trimming pared 3 bases from V and 2 bases from J, leaving 21 bases between. CDR3 length equals 18 residues. CDR1 SGHDN and CDR2 FVKESK come from the germline V gene. CDR3 sequence: CASSQPPRAEWDTDTQYF. The CDR3 bases are TGTGCCAGCAGCCAGCCACCTCGTGCGGAATGGGACACAGATACGCAGTATTTT.

In this sample, this clonotype turned up a few times. J is TRBJ2-7 and V is TRBV25-1, with 7 bases aligning to TRBD2. Germline V gene data show CDR1 as MGHDK and CDR2 as SYGVNS. The CDR3 has 15 residues. With 3 bases clipped from V and 4 bases from J, the junction kept 9 bases outside the gene matches. The CDR3 DNA follows: TGTGCCAGCAGTGACGGGGGGAAGGGGCGGTACGAGCAGTACTTC. The encoded protein is CASSDGGKGRYEQYF.

The table lists this clonotype with a few counts. This sequence joins TRBV6-5 and TRBJ1-1; D is unclear. This CDR3 contains 12 residues. Germline V gene sequence: CDR1 MNHEY, CDR2 SVGAGI. V gave up 0 bases and J gave up 13 bases, with 12 bases separating them. Here the CDR3 reads CASSYSAGKVFF. CDR3 DNA: TGTGCCAGCAGTTACTCGGCAGGAAAAGTTTTCTTT.

There are a few counts of this clonotype. The J gene is TRBJ1-5, the V gene TRBV10-3, with unresolved D. This CDR3 has 13 amino acids. The germline gives CDR1 ENHRY, CDR2 SYGVKD. Trimming pared 6 bases from V and 4 bases from J, leaving 10 bases between. CDR3 in DNA: TGTGCCATCAGGGCTGGTCAGAATCAGCCCCAGCATTTT. Amino acids: CAIRAGQNQPQHF.

The rearrangement links TRBV18 to TRBJ1-1; D remains unclear. V lost 4 bases, J lost 10 bases, and 13 bases lay in between. The V gene's germline CDR1 is KGHSH and CDR2 LQKENI. This CDR3 comprises 12 residues. CDR3 in DNA: TGTGCCAGCTCACAGGACCAAGCAGGAGCTTTCTTT. Translation gives CASSQDQAGAFF.

The chain employs TRBV6-1 and TRBJ2-3; TRBD2 agrees at 7 bases. After removal of 7 bases from V and 7 bases from J, the junction contained 17 bases not matched to a gene. The CDR3 sequence is 16 residues long. The germline CDR1 and CDR2 sequences are MNHNS and SASEGT. The CDR3 sequence: CASTSQGAGRQNTQYF. The CDR3 DNA sequence: TGTGCCAGCACCTCCCAGGGAGCGGGGCGCCAAAATACGCAGTATTTT.

V gene TRBV21-1 combines with J gene TRBJ2-2. TRBV21-1 is termed a pseudogene. The CDR3 runs 13 residues. The CDR3 is CASKFFSTGELFF. CDR3 sequence (DNA): TGTGCCAGCAAATTCTTCAGCACCGGGGAGCTGTTTTTT.

This clonotype was counted only a few times. The chain is built from TRBV7-2 and TRBJ2-7; D tentatively fits TRBD1 or TRBD2 (5 bases each). V was pared by 1 base and J by 0 bases, with 10 bases between. Germline V gene sequence: CDR1 SGHTA, CDR2 FQGNSA. The CDR3 covers 15 residues. The CDR3 nucleotides read TGTGCCAGCAGCTTAGGTGGGGACGGCTCCTACGAGCAGTACTTC. Protein: CASSLGGDGSYEQYF.

This clonotype was counted between two and nine times. CDR3 nucleotides: TGTGCCAGCAGTTACTCGGATGAGACCCAGTACTTC. It encodes CASSYSDETQYF. V usage is TRBV6-2 or TRBV6-3 and J usage is TRBJ2-5; D unresolved. V lost 0 bases and J 5 bases, leaving 4 bases between the germline ends. This CDR3 spans 12 amino acids. CDR1 MNHEY and CDR2 SVGEGT come from the germline V gene.

The table lists this clonotype with a few counts. This sequence joins TRBV27 and TRBJ1-2, with D hard to call. Germline CDR1 MNHEY, CDR2 SMNVEV (reference sequence). With 0 bases removed from V and 13 bases from J, the gap between germline ends came to 6 bases. This CDR3 has 10 amino acids. The CDR3 DNA sequence: TGTGCCAGCAGTTTATCCTCAAGCACCTTC. It codes for CASSLSSSTF.